The following is a TCR beta chain sequence with its context. The antigen remains unidentified. Some clones are missing from TCRdb's copy, which holds only in-frame ones; the method was immunoSEQ multiplex PCR. In the table there are 45,000 to 50,000 clones, 65% to 90% of which are singletons. Trimming pared 7 bases from V and 5 bases from J, leaving 14 bases between. This CDR3 is built from 13 residues. The germline V gene has CDR1 SGHAT and CDR2 FQNNGV. These data come from a study of early stage breast cancer tumors. Overall study: ER+/PR+/HER2- status applied to about 75% of the 16 invasive breast tumors. General study points: Tumors had roughly 2.4-fold higher T cell density and higher clonality than adjacent normal breast tissue. Blood repertoires resembled normal breast more than tumor. Commonly generated sequences made up most enriched TCRB sequences shared between patients.

The sequencing sample was made of blood. The chain employs TRBV11-2 and TRBJ1-2; D possibly corresponds to TRBD1 (6 bases). The source of this sequence is a person aged 50 to 59 with breast cancer. CDR3 bases: TGTGCCAGCACCGGAGGGGGTTTTTATGGCTACACCTTC. Residues: CASTGGGFYGYTF.